The rows below give T cell receptor beta chains drawn from one sample of a study of early T cells in non-severe SARS-CoV-2 infection. From the 5' RACE reads, TCRdb called clonotypes with MiXCR, one entry per CDR3 protein. The top ten clones hold roughly 2.8% of a sample with about 49,000 distinct CDR3 sequences, less than 7.5% of them seen once. This material consisted of whole blood, taken at baseline. These receptors came from an adult who was a healthcare worker with PCR-confirmed SARS-CoV-2 infection or an uninfected control (not recorded which). CDR3s include the opening cysteine and the closing phenylalanine or tryptophan. Fields, in order: CDR3 protein, clone size, J gene, V gene. Clone size is not always given. Where it is, it says once, few, many or a class for expanded clones.

cdr3_aa: CASRQRGTDTQYF
clone_size: few
j_call: TRBJ2-3
v_call: TRBV7-6

cdr3_aa: CASSLDGRVTPEAFF
clone_size: many
j_call: TRBJ1-1
v_call: TRBV7-9

cdr3_aa: CASSLWAGSGANVLTF
clone_size: many
j_call: TRBJ2-6
v_call: TRBV7-2

cdr3_aa: CASSLAPPGAEQFF
clone_size: -
j_call: TRBJ2-1
v_call: TRBV5-1

cdr3_aa: CASRAGTGGYNEQFF
clone_size: many
j_call: TRBJ2-1
v_call: TRBV5-4

cdr3_aa: CASSPRTGGTEAFF
clone_size: many
j_call: TRBJ1-1
v_call: TRBV9

cdr3_aa: CASSLGVQGYNEQFF
clone_size: many
j_call: TRBJ2-1
v_call: TRBV11-3

cdr3_aa: CASSQDRVSWDEQYF
clone_size: many
j_call: TRBJ2-7
v_call: TRBV4-3

cdr3_aa: CSASKDRGFNSPLHF
clone_size: few
j_call: TRBJ1-6
v_call: TRBV20-1

cdr3_aa: CASSVGPGTTEAFF
clone_size: -
j_call: TRBJ1-1
v_call: TRBV9

cdr3_aa: CASSLRTGLKNTEAFF
clone_size: many
j_call: TRBJ1-1
v_call: TRBV14

cdr3_aa: CASSQDRIPYEQYF
clone_size: many
j_call: TRBJ2-7
v_call: TRBV28

cdr3_aa: CASSFISDTQYF
clone_size: many
j_call: TRBJ2-3
v_call: TRBV11-2

cdr3_aa: CASSPQDQPPIYGYTF
clone_size: few
j_call: TRBJ1-2
v_call: TRBV4-1

cdr3_aa: CATSDGTGEAFF
clone_size: many
j_call: TRBJ1-1
v_call: TRBV24-1

cdr3_aa: CASSPPGTGTYEQYF
clone_size: many
j_call: TRBJ2-7
v_call: TRBV25-1

cdr3_aa: CASILIGEGTEAFF
clone_size: many
j_call: TRBJ1-1
v_call: TRBV7-2

cdr3_aa: CAWRALGPEQFF
clone_size: -
j_call: TRBJ2-1
v_call: TRBV30

cdr3_aa: CSVGGRGETQYF
clone_size: -
j_call: TRBJ2-5
v_call: TRBV29-1

cdr3_aa: CASSRSGSGNTIYF
clone_size: many
j_call: TRBJ1-3
v_call: TRBV28

cdr3_aa: CSVRTGNQPQHF
clone_size: many
j_call: TRBJ1-5
v_call: TRBV29-1

cdr3_aa: CASSLQGEGAEAFF
clone_size: many
j_call: TRBJ1-1
v_call: TRBV7-9

cdr3_aa: CASSFGAGELFF
clone_size: few
j_call: TRBJ2-2
v_call: TRBV6-2/TRBV6-3

cdr3_aa: CSASGGADTQYF
clone_size: many
j_call: TRBJ2-3
v_call: TRBV20-1

cdr3_aa: CASSDVPPGRSSYEQYF
clone_size: few
j_call: TRBJ2-7
v_call: TRBV6-4

cdr3_aa: CASTDPPAYEQYF
clone_size: -
j_call: TRBJ2-7
v_call: TRBV28

cdr3_aa: CASSPMSLGPYEQYF
clone_size: many
j_call: TRBJ2-7
v_call: TRBV18

cdr3_aa: CASSQEWRHFGTNTGELFF
clone_size: many
j_call: TRBJ2-2
v_call: TRBV4-3

cdr3_aa: CSASHPAYEQYF
clone_size: many
j_call: TRBJ2-7
v_call: TRBV20-1

cdr3_aa: CASSSLGSDTQYF
clone_size: few
j_call: TRBJ2-3
v_call: TRBV27

cdr3_aa: CASSSSGGGLSEQFF
clone_size: -
j_call: TRBJ2-1
v_call: TRBV7-3

cdr3_aa: CASSGRGLPKETQYF
clone_size: few
j_call: TRBJ2-5
v_call: TRBV7-2

cdr3_aa: CASSARLAGDFTDTQYF
clone_size: few
j_call: TRBJ2-3
v_call: TRBV2

cdr3_aa: CSVDTGLGTEAFF
clone_size: few
j_call: TRBJ1-1
v_call: TRBV29-1

cdr3_aa: CASSLGGASSYEQYF
clone_size: -
j_call: TRBJ2-7
v_call: TRBV5-1

cdr3_aa: CASMGTGGSPLHF
clone_size: many
j_call: TRBJ1-6
v_call: TRBV2

cdr3_aa: CASSYVRNEQYF
clone_size: many
j_call: TRBJ2-7
v_call: TRBV7-9

cdr3_aa: CSARETGTRRDTQYF
clone_size: -
j_call: TRBJ2-3
v_call: TRBV20-1

cdr3_aa: CASSLPGSGVRNEQFF
clone_size: -
j_call: TRBJ2-1
v_call: TRBV7-9

cdr3_aa: CATTTSNSPYNEQFF
clone_size: many
j_call: TRBJ2-1
v_call: TRBV19

cdr3_aa: CASSLGGGNYGYTF
clone_size: many
j_call: TRBJ1-2
v_call: TRBV7-6

cdr3_aa: CASSGDFSSYEQYF
clone_size: -
j_call: TRBJ2-7
v_call: TRBV9

cdr3_aa: CATQGAEAFF
clone_size: medium-sized
j_call: TRBJ1-1
v_call: TRBV6-2/TRBV6-3

cdr3_aa: CASSSLSQPEQYF
clone_size: -
j_call: TRBJ2-7
v_call: TRBV27

cdr3_aa: CSARDRDRDRYNSPLHF
clone_size: few
j_call: TRBJ1-6
v_call: TRBV20-1

cdr3_aa: CASSQLREDTEAFF
clone_size: -
j_call: TRBJ1-1
v_call: TRBV14

cdr3_aa: CAWSAQPNSPLHF
clone_size: many
j_call: TRBJ1-6
v_call: TRBV30

cdr3_aa: CASSQTSNPGNTIYF
clone_size: many
j_call: TRBJ1-3
v_call: TRBV5-5

cdr3_aa: CSASDRDWTPLHF
clone_size: many
j_call: TRBJ1-6
v_call: TRBV20-1